One sample yielded the 32 T cell receptor beta chains listed below, sequenced in a study of early T cells in non-severe SARS-CoV-2 infection. TCRdb redid the calling of the 5' RACE reads with MiXCR, one entry per CDR3 protein. The sample has 80,000 or so distinct CDR3 sequences, roughly a sixth seen once. The material sequenced was whole blood. The source of these receptors is an adult who was a healthcare worker with PCR-confirmed SARS-CoV-2 infection or an uninfected control (not recorded which).

This clonotype was detected a few times. The chain couples TRBV9 to TRBJ1-1; 11 nucleotides match TRBD1. The CDR3 loop spans 15 amino acids. Germline V CDR1 and CDR2: SGDLS, YYNGEE. V lost 5 bases to trimming and J lost 1 base; unmatched junction nucleotides: 4. This CDR3 is CASRRTGGRNTEAFF. CDR3 coding DNA: TGTGCCAGCAGAAGGACAGGGGGCCGGAACACTGAAGCTTTCTTT.

This clonotype was observed many times. The rearrangement links TRBV7-6 to TRBJ2-2; tentative D call: TRBD2 (5 bases). Trimming shortened V by 10 bases and J by 6 bases, and 18 bases separated the two germline ends. Germline values: CDR1 SGHVS, CDR2 FNYEAQ. The CDR3 is 14 amino acids. The CDR3 loop reads CATLDPGISGELFF. DNA for the CDR3: TGTGCCACCCTCGACCCGGGGATCTCCGGGGAGCTGTTTTTT.

This clonotype was detected many times. One junction end does not reproduce the germline sequence, and a read error may be involved. This chain joins TRBV27 and TRBJ1-6; the D is unclear. The CDR3 extends over 15 amino acids. Germline lookup yields CDR1 MNHEY and CDR2 SMNVEV (reference sequence). The CDR3 nucleotides read TGTGCCAGCAGTTTGGGCAGAACGGATAATTCACCCCTCCATTTT. Translation gives CASSLGRTDNSPLHF.

In its sample, this clonotype was seen a few times. This sequence joins TRBV29-1 and TRBJ2-7; 7 bases map to TRBD1. Germline trimming cut 1 base from V and 4 bases from J; bases unmatched to any gene: 7. CDR3 size: 14 residues. The germline gives CDR1 SQVTM, CDR2 ANQGSEA. CDR3 coding DNA: TGCAGCGTTGAAGCTGAGAACAGGGGATACGAGCAGTACTTC. The encoded protein is CSVEAENRGYEQYF.

A few counts support this clonotype. The gene calls are TRBV27 and TRBJ2-1; D unresolved. This CDR3 is built from 13 residues. Germline-derived CDR1 and CDR2 are MNHEY and SMNVEV (reference sequence). V lost 4 bases, J lost 9 bases, and 13 bases lay in between. The CDR3 DNA follows: TGTGCCAGCAGTTGGGTTTATTCCGGTGAGCAGTTCTTC. Protein product: CASSWVYSGEQFF.

This chain joins TRBV19 and TRBJ2-3, with a possible D match to TRBD1 (6 bases). Germline-derived CDR1 and CDR2 are LNHDA and SQIVND (reference sequence). V was clipped by 5 bases and J by 2 bases, with 17 bases between them. The length of the CDR3 is 16 residues. CDR3 coding DNA: TGTGCCAGTAGTCCCGCCGGGACACGAGCCACAGATACGCAGTATTTT. Its translation is CASSPAGTRATDTQYF.

The chain joins TRBV7-3 to TRBJ2-7, with TRBD1 matching 9 bases. Trimming at V came to 4 bases and at J to 3 bases, leaving 7 bases not matched to a gene. Germline assignment: CDR1 SGHTA and CDR2 FQGTGA. The CDR3 spans 15 residues. CDR3 bases: TGTGCCAGCAGCTACTCCGGGACAGGGAACTACGAGCAGTACTTC. The encoded protein is CASSYSGTGNYEQYF.

The J gene is TRBJ1-1, the V gene TRBV30; no firm D call. The germline CDR1 and CDR2 sequences are GTSNPN and SVGIG (reference sequence). The V end was cut by 4 bases, the J end by 4 bases, with 7 bases between. This CDR3 is 11 amino acids long. The CDR3, as DNA: TGTGCCTGGATCGAGGTCACTGAAGCTTTCTTT. Its translation is CAWIEVTEAFF.

The table lists this clonotype with a count of one. The V call is TRBV29-1, the J call TRBJ2-7; either TRBD1 or TRBD2 may supply D (5 bases each). Trimming cost V 4 bases and J 2 bases, with 18 bases left between them. CDR1 is SQVTM and CDR2 is ANQGSEA in the germline V gene. The CDR3 runs 15 residues. In nucleotides, the CDR3 is TGCAGCGTTGCCGGGGACGGGAAGAACCCCTACGAGCAGTACTTC. Amino acid sequence: CSVAGDGKNPYEQYF.

V is TRBV20-1 and J is TRBJ1-1; TRBD1 agrees at 8 bases. Germline CDR1 DFQATT, CDR2 SNEGSKA (reference sequence). The CDR3 covers 12 residues. V was clipped by 5 bases and J by 5 bases; unmatched bases: 4. In DNA form, the CDR3 reads TGCAGTGCTTACAGGGGGAGGACTGAAGCTTTCTTT. This codes for CSAYRGRTEAFF.

The table lists this clonotype with a few counts. This chain links TRBV12-3 or TRBV12-4 with TRBJ2-5; D gene unclear. The CDR3 runs 15 residues. With 5 bases removed from V and 0 bases from J, the gap between germline ends came to 13 bases. The DNA for the CDR3 is TGTGCCAGCAGTCCCCGCCCCTCGTACCAAGAGACCCAGTACTTC. Protein sequence: CASSPRPSYQETQYF.

This clonotype was counted at least ten times. This chain joins TRBV19 and TRBJ1-1; the D gene is possibly TRBD1 (5 bases). V gave up 7 bases and J gave up 1 base, with 13 bases separating them. The CDR3 consists of 14 residues. Germline V gene sequence: CDR1 LNHDA, CDR2 SQIVND (reference sequence). CDR3 region: CASKWQGPNTEAFF. CDR3 in DNA: TGTGCCAGTAAATGGCAGGGACCGAACACTGAAGCTTTCTTT.

This clonotype was recorded at least ten times. V and J are TRBV7-9 and TRBJ1-1; D call uncertain. Germline V CDR1 and CDR2: SEHNR, FQNEAQ (reference sequence). The length of the CDR3 is 13 residues. The germline V and J ends were trimmed by 5 bases and 11 bases, with 18 bases remaining between them. In DNA, the CDR3 is TGTGCCAGCAGCCCCCCCAACACGGCCGGCGCTTTCTTT. Amino acid sequence: CASSPPNTAGAFF.

In this sample, this clonotype turned up a few times. CDR3 protein: CASSSFYGGNLYNEQFF. The CDR3 bases are TGTGCCAGCAGCTCTTTTTACGGCGGGAACCTCTACAATGAGCAGTTCTTC. The V gene is TRBV5-4, the J gene TRBJ2-1, with D tentatively TRBD2 (6 bases). V was cut by 3 bases and J by 3 bases, with 19 bases left in between. The CDR3 is made up of 17 amino acids. The germline CDR1 and CDR2 sequences are SGHNT and YYREEE (reference sequence).

This clonotype was recorded at least ten times. The chain uses TRBV11-2 and TRBJ2-1; 7 nucleotides agree with TRBD2. The V gene end was trimmed by 3 bases and the J gene end by 10 bases; junction bases not matched to a gene: 6. The germline V gene has CDR1 SGHAT and CDR2 FQNNGV. This CDR3 has 13 residues. CDR3 coding DNA: TGTGCCAGCAGCTTTGAACTGACTAGCGAGCAGTTCTTC. As protein: CASSFELTSEQFF.

At least ten counts were recorded for this clonotype. The CDR3 sequence: CASSPRARQETQYF. The CDR3 coding sequence is TGTGCCAGCAGCCCCCGGGCTAGACAAGAGACCCAGTACTTC. This sequence joins TRBV7-9 and TRBJ2-5; no clear D. Germline V gene data show CDR1 as SEHNR and CDR2 as FQNEAQ (reference sequence). Deletions cut 5 bases from V and 2 bases from J, with 12 bases between. CDR3 length equals 14 residues.

This clonotype occurred many times. The chain links TRBV6-1 to TRBJ2-1; no definite D call. Deletions cut 5 bases from V and 5 bases from J, with 4 bases between. CDR3 length: 11 amino acids. Germline assignment: CDR1 MNHNS and CDR2 SASEGT. CDR3 loop: CASSPHNEQFF. The CDR3, as DNA: TGTGCCAGCAGTCCTCACAATGAGCAGTTCTTC.

The chain combines TRBV29-1 with TRBJ2-5; tentative D call: TRBD1 (5 bases). Per germline, CDR1 SQVTM and CDR2 ANQGSEA. CDR3 length: 15 amino acids. V lost 4 bases and J 5 bases, leaving 20 bases between the germline ends. CDR3 DNA sequence: TGCAGCGTTGGAACCTCTTGGGGCGCCGGGGAGACCCAGTACTTC. Protein product: CSVGTSWGAGETQYF.

This clonotype has ten or more counts. The chain carries TRBV20-1 and TRBJ2-7, with D tentatively TRBD2 (6 bases). Trimming shortened V by 0 bases and J by 5 bases, and 20 bases separated the two germline ends. Germline V gene lookup returns CDR1 DFQATT and CDR2 SNEGSKA (reference sequence). The CDR3 contains 16 residues. Here the CDR3 reads CSARDSRRGLGDEQYF. The DNA for the CDR3 is TGCAGTGCTAGAGATTCTCGGCGGGGACTTGGAGACGAGCAGTACTTC.

This clonotype was counted at least ten times. The chain combines TRBV28 with TRBJ1-2, with D unclear. Trimming stripped 4 bases from V and 3 bases from J, with 12 bases between. Germline V CDR1 and CDR2: MDHEN, SYDVKM. There are 14 residues in the CDR3. The CDR3 protein is CASSSGVPHYGYTF. CDR3 DNA sequence: TGTGCCAGCAGTTCCGGTGTACCTCACTATGGCTACACCTTC.

This clonotype has a handful of counts. V usage is TRBV12-3 or TRBV12-4 and J usage is TRBJ2-3; TRBD2 matches 11 bases. The CDR3 consists of 16 residues. J was trimmed by 0 bases and V by 4 bases; bases with no gene match: 3. CDR3 protein: CASSSPSGRSTDTQYF. The CDR3 DNA sequence: TGTGCCAGCAGTTCTCCTAGCGGGAGGAGCACAGATACGCAGTATTTT.

V and J are TRBV29-1 and TRBJ2-1; TRBD1 matches 7 bases. The germline V gene encodes CDR1 SQVTM and CDR2 ANQGSEA. CDR3 length: 11 residues. V lost 7 bases and J lost 9; bases outside the gene matches: 6. The CDR3 DNA reads TGCAGCGGCGACAGGGTCGGTGAGCAGTTCTTC. Translated, it gives CSGDRVGEQFF.

A few counts support this clonotype. The chain's CDR3 is CSARGPSGNQPQHF. In nucleotides, the CDR3 is TGCAGTGCTAGAGGCCCTTCTGGCAATCAGCCCCAGCATTTT. This rearrangement joins TRBV20-1 to TRBJ1-5; D is unclear. The CDR3 is 14 amino acids. V lost 1 base to trimming and J lost 2 bases, with 9 bases between them. Germline V gene lookup returns CDR1 DFQATT and CDR2 SNEGSKA (reference sequence).

This clonotype was detected a few times. The gene calls are TRBV5-6 and TRBJ1-1; no clear D gene. The CDR3 length is 15 residues. The V and J ends lost 5 bases and 5 bases respectively, with 19 bases between them. Germline V gives CDR1 SGHDT, CDR2 YYEEEE. CDR3 nucleotide sequence: TGTGCCAGCAGTCCGGAAGAGGGCGCCGGGACTGAAGCTTTCTTT. It yields the protein CASSPEEGAGTEAFF.

This clonotype was detected a few times. V usage is TRBV7-2 and J usage is TRBJ2-7; tentatively, D is TRBD2 (7 bases). V lost 2 bases and J 6 bases, leaving 14 bases between the germline ends. CDR3 length: 14 amino acids. The germline V gene has CDR1 SGHTA and CDR2 FQGNSA. The CDR3 sequence: CASSLIGGAGEQYF. The CDR3, as DNA: TGTGCCAGCAGCTTAATTGGGGGGGCAGGCGAGCAGTACTTC.

The gene calls are TRBV5-5 and TRBJ1-4, with a weak D call TRBD1 (5 bases). The CDR3 sequence is 14 residues long. Trimming pared 0 bases from V and 11 bases from J, leaving 14 bases between. Germline V gives CDR1 SGHKS, CDR2 YYEKEE (reference sequence). The CDR3 region has the DNA TGTGCCAGCAGCTTGGCCGGGACGGCGCCCAAACTGTTTTTT. The encoded protein is CASSLAGTAPKLFF.

This clonotype was found many times. The chain combines TRBV29-1 with TRBJ1-1, with D possibly TRBD1 on 5 matching bases. CDR1 is SQVTM and CDR2 is ANQGSEA in the germline V gene. Trimming shortened V by 4 bases and J by 3 bases, and 18 bases separated the two germline ends. The CDR3 runs 15 residues. DNA of the CDR3: TGCAGCGTTGCGGCAGGGAATGGCTGGTACACTGAAGCTTTCTTT. It encodes CSVAAGNGWYTEAFF.

The chain carries TRBV9 and TRBJ2-7, with D tentatively TRBD2 (6 bases). Germline V gene lookup returns CDR1 SGDLS and CDR2 YYNGEE. The V and J ends lost 0 bases and 0 bases respectively, with 10 bases between them. The CDR3 contains 15 residues. Here the CDR3 DNA reads TGTGCCAGCAGCGTAGGGGGACTGAGCTCCTACGAGCAGTACTTC. Translation gives CASSVGGLSSYEQYF. The whole variable domain, remainder taken from reference TRBV9 and TRBJ2-7, is DSGVTQTPKHLITATGQRVTLRCSPRSGDLSVYWYQQSLDQGLQFLIQYYNGEERAKGNILERFSAQQFPDLHSELNLSSLELGDSALYFCASSVGGLSSYEQYFGPGTRLTVT.

This clonotype was counted a few times. The chain uses TRBV7-2 and TRBJ2-7; 8 bases agree with TRBD1. Losses at the gene ends were 3 bases for V and 3 bases for J; bases not matched to a gene: 4. The CDR3 sequence is 14 residues long. The germline gives CDR1 SGHTA, CDR2 FQGNSA. CDR3 protein: CASSFGQGHYEQYF. In DNA, the CDR3 is TGTGCCAGCAGCTTCGGACAGGGCCACTACGAGCAGTACTTC.

This clonotype was seen ten or more times. The chain couples TRBV6-5 to TRBJ2-3; D is unresolved. The CDR3 loop spans 15 amino acids. Germline CDR1 reads MNHEY; CDR2 reads SVGAGI. Trimming stripped 6 bases from V and 0 bases from J, with 13 bases between. The CDR3 is CASSQTSSSTDTQYF. The CDR3 DNA follows: TGTGCCAGCAGCCAGACATCATCTAGCACAGATACGCAGTATTTT.

In nucleotides, the CDR3 is TGTGCCAGCAGCTTCACACTAGCGGGACACAATGAGCAGTTCTTC. The encoded protein is CASSFTLAGHNEQFF. The chain uses TRBV7-9 and TRBJ2-1; 10 nucleotides agree with TRBD2. CDR3 length: 15 residues. V gave up 3 bases and J gave up 5 bases; unmatched junction bases: 4. Germline CDR1 is SEHNR and CDR2 is FQNEAQ (reference sequence).

The CDR3 reads CASSDITGRVYEQYF. In DNA, the CDR3 is TGTGCCAGCAGCGACATAACAGGACGAGTCTACGAGCAGTACTTC. The chain carries TRBV7-9 and TRBJ2-7; a weak D match, TRBD1 (5 bases). This CDR3 comprises 15 residues. The germline gives CDR1 SEHNR, CDR2 FQNEAQ (reference sequence). V gave up 5 bases and J gave up 3 bases, with 17 bases separating them.